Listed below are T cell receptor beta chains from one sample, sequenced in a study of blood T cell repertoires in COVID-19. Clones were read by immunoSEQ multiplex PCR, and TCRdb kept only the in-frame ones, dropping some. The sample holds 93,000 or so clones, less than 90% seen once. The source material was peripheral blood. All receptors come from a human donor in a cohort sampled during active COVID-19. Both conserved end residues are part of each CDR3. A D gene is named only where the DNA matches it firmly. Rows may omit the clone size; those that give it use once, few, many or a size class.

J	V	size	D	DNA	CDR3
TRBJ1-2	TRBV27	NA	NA	TGTGCCAGCAGTTTATCGCCGAGGAGGCCTCCGGGGGGCTACACCTTC	CASSLSPRRPPGGYTF
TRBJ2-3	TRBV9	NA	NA	TGTGCCAGCAGCGTAATCGGACACACCACAGATACGCAGTATTTT	CASSVIGHTTDTQYF
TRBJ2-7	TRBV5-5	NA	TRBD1	TGTGCCAGCAGCCCCGGACAGGGGAGCGACGAGCAGTACTTC	CASSPGQGSDEQYF
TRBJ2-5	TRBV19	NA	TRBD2	TGTGCCAGTAGTCCTCTGGGACTAGCGGGATGGGAGACCCAGTACTTC	CASSPLGLAGWETQYF
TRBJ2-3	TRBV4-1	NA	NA	TGCGCCAGCAGCCAAGGTCGGGCAGATACGCAGTATTTT	CASSQGRADTQYF
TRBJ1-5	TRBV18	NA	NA	TGTGCCAGCTCAGCCGTTTGGGTGGGGGCAGGCAGCAATCAGCCCCAGCATTTT	CASSAVWVGAGSNQPQHF
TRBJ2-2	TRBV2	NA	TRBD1	TGTGCCAGCAGTGTTGGGACAGGGGGCTCCGGGGAGCTGTTTTTT	CASSVGTGGSGELFF
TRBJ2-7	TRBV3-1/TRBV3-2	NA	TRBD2	TGTGCCAGCAGTCAGCGGGACGCGTACGAGCAGTACTTC	CASSQRDAYEQYF
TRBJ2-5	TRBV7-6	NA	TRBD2	TGTGCCAGCAGCTTAACTAGCGGGGAGACCCAGTACTTC	CASSLTSGETQYF
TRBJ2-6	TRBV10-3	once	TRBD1	TGTGCCATCAGGGGGGACAGGGCCCGAAACTCTGGGGCCAACGTCCTGACTTTC	CAIRGDRARNSGANVLTF
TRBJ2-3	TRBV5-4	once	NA	TGTGCCAGCAGCTTGGTGGGGCTGAGATCAGATACGCAGTATTTT	CASSLVGLRSDTQYF
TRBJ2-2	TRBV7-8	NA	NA	TGTGCCAGCAGCGTCCTAGTCTCCCACACCGGGGAGCTGTTTTTT	CASSVLVSHTGELFF
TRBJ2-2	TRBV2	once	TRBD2	TGTGCCAGCAGGCGCGGGGGAGGGGAGGTCGGGGAGCTGTTTTTT	CASRRGGGEVGELFF
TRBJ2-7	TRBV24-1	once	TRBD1	TGTGCCACCAGTGATTGGGGGACAGGGGGCTACGAGCAGTACTTC	CATSDWGTGGYEQYF
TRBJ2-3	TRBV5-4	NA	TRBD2	TGTGCCAGCAGCGGGGGGACTAGCGGCTTCACAGATACGCAGTATTTT	CASSGGTSGFTDTQYF
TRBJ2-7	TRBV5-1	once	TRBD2	TGCGCCAGCAGCTCCGGACTAGCGGGAGGCCTCCCCTACGAGCAGTACTTC	CASSSGLAGGLPYEQYF
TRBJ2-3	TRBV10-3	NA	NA	TGTGCCATCAGGGAGGTATCTAGCACAGATACGCAGTATTTT	CAIREVSSTDTQYF
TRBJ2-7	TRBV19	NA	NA	TGTGCCAGTAGTATGCAGGGGGACTTGGGGGACGAGCAGTACTTC	CASSMQGDLGDEQYF
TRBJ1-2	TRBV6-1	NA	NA	TGTGCCAGCAGTGAAGCGGGTGATGGGGGGGACGGCTACACCTTC	CASSEAGDGGDGYTF
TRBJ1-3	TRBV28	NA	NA	TGTGCCAGCAGGACTAACGCCGGGCCCAGCTCTGGAAACACCATATATTTT	CASRTNAGPSSGNTIYF
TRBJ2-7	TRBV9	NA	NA	TGTGCCAGCAGCGTAGATCAGGGAACCTTGGGGGAGCAGTACTTC	CASSVDQGTLGEQYF
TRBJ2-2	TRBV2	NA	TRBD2	TGTGCCAGCAGCCCCGCCCCTCGGACTAGCGGGGGGTTT	CASSPAPRTSGGF
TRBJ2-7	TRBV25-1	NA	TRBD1	TGTGCCAGCACCCCCCCTGACAGGGACTCCTACGAGCAGTACTTC	CASTPPDRDSYEQYF
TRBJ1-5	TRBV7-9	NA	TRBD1	TGTGCCAGCAGCCGGGGACAGACTCAGCCCCAGCATTTT	CASSRGQTQPQHF
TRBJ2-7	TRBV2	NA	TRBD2	TGTGCCAGCACCCCTTTGACTAGCGGGAGGTGGGAGCAGTACTTC	CASTPLTSGRWEQYF
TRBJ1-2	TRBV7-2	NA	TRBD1	TGTGCCAGCAGCATTGACAGGGAAAGGTTCGGTGGCTACACCTTC	CASSIDRERFGGYTF
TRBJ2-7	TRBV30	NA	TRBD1	TGTGCCTGGAGTGTACCCCCCAGGGGGCTAGGCGAGCAGTACTTC	CAWSVPPRGLGEQYF
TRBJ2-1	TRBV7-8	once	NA	TGTGCCACCACCCCGCGGGGGACAATCAATGAGCAGTTCTTC	CATTPRGTINEQFF
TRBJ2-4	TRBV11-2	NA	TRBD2	TGTGCCAGCAGCTTAGTTGGAGGGAGGGACATTCAGTACTTC	CASSLVGGRDIQYF
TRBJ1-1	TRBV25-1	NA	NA	TGTGCCTCAACCACAGGGTATACTGAAGCTTTCTTT	CASTTGYTEAFF